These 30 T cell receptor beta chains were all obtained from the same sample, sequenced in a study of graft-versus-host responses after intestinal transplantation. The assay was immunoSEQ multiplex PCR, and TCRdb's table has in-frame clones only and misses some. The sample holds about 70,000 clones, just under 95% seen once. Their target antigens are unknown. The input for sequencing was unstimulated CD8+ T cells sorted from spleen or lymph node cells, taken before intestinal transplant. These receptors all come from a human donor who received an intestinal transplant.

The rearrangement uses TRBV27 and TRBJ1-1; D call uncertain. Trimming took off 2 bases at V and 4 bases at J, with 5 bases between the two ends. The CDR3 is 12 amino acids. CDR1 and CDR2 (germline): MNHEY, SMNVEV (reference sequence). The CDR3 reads CASSLTGTEAFF. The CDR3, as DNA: TGTGCCAGCAGTTTAACGGGCACTGAAGCTTTCTTT.

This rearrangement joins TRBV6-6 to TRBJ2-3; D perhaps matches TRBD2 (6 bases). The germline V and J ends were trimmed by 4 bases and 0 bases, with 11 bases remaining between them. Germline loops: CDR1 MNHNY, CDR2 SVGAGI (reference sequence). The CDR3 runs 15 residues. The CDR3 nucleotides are TGTGCCAGCAGTTGCGGGACTTCTAGCACAGATACGCAGTATTTT. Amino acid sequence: CASSCGTSSTDTQYF.

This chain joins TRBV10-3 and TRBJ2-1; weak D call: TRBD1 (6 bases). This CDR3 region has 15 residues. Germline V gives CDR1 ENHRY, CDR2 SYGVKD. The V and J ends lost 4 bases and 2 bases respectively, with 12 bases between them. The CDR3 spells CAISARGQAYNEQFF. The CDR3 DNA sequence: TGTGCCATCAGTGCCAGGGGACAAGCCTACAATGAGCAGTTCTTC.

In DNA, the CDR3 is TGTGCCTGGAATGTTGCGGGAGGGCCCTACAATGAGCAGTTCTTC. Amino acids: CAWNVAGGPYNEQFF. The V and J genes are TRBV30 and TRBJ2-1; 9 bases line up with TRBD2. V shed 4 bases and J 2 bases; nucleotides not matched to a gene: 6. This CDR3 comprises 15 residues. Germline V gives CDR1 GTSNPN, CDR2 SVGIG (reference sequence).

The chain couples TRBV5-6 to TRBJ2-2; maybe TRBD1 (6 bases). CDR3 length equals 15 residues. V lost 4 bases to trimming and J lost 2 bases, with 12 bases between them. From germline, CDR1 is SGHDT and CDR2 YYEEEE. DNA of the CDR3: TGTGCCAGCAGCGTCGTGGGGGCTAACACCGGGGAGCTGTTTTTT. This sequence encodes CASSVVGANTGELFF.

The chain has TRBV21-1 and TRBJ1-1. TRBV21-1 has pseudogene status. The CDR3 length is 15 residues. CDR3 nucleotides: TGTGCCAGCAGCAAAAGGTCCAGACCTGAGACTGAAGCTTTCTTT. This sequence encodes CASSKRSRPETEAFF.

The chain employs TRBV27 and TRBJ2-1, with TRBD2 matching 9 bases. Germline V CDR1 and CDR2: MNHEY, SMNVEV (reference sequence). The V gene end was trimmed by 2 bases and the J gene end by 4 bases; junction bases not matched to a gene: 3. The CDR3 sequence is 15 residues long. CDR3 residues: CASSLLAGKYNEQFF. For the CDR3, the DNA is TGTGCCAGCAGTTTACTAGCGGGGAAATACAATGAGCAGTTCTTC.

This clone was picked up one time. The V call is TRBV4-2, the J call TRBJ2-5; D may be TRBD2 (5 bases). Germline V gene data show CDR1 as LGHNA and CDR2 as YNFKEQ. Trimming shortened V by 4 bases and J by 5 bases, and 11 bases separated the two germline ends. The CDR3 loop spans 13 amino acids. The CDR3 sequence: CASSPDSRETQYF. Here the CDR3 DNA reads TGTGCCAGCAGCCCGGACTCGCGGGAGACCCAGTACTTC.

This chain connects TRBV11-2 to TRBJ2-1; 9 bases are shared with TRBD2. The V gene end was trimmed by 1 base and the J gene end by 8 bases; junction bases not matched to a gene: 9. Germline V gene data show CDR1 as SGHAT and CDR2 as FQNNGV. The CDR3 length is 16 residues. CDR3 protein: CASSLGLAGDWDEQFF. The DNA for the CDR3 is TGTGCCAGCAGCTTAGGATTAGCGGGAGACTGGGATGAGCAGTTCTTC.

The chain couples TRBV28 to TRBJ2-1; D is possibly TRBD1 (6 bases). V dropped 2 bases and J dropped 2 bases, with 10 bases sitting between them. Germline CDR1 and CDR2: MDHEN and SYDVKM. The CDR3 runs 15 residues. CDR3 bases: TGTGCCAGCAGTTTACAGGGGTTAGCCTACAATGAGCAGTTCTTC. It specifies CASSLQGLAYNEQFF.

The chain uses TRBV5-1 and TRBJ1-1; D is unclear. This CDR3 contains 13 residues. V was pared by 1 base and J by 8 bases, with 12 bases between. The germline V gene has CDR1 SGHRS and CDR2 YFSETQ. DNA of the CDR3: TGCGCCAGCAGCTTGTCCTTACGGGCCGAAGCTTTCTTT. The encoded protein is CASSLSLRAEAFF. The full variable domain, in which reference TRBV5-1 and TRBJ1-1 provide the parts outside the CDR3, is KAGVTQTPRYLIKTRGQQVTLSCSPISGHRSVSWYQQTPGQGLQFLFEYFSETQRNKGNFPGRFSGRQFSNSRSEMNVSTLELGDSALYLCASSLSLRAEAFFGQGTRLTVV.

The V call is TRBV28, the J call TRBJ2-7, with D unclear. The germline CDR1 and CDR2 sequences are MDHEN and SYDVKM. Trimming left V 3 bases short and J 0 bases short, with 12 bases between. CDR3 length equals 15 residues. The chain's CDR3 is CASSFEDEPSYEQYF. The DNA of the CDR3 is TGTGCCAGCAGTTTCGAGGACGAACCCTCCTACGAGCAGTACTTC. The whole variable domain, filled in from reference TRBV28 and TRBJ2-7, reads DVKVTQSSRYLVKRTGEKVFLECVQDMDHENMFWYRQDPGLGLRLIYFSYDVKMKEKGDIPEGYSVSREKKERFSLILESASTNQTSMYLCASSFEDEPSYEQYFGPGTRLTVT.

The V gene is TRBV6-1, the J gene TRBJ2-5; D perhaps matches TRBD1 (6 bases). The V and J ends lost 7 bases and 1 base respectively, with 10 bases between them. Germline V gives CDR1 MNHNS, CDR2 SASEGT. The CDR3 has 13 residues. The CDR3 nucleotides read TGTGCCAGCACCCAGGACAGCCAAGAGACCCAGTACTTC. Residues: CASTQDSQETQYF.

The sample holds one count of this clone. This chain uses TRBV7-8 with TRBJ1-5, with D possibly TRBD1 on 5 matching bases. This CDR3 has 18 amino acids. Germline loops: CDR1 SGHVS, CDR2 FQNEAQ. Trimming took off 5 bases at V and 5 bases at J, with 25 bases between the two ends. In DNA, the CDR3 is TGTGCCAGCAGCCCTGGCTTGTCGGGGGGAGGCGTCGATCAGCCCCAGCATTTT. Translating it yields CASSPGLSGGGVDQPQHF. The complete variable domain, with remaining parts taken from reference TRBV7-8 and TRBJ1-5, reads GAGVSQSPRYKVAKRGQDVALRCDPISGHVSLFWYQQALGQGPEFLTYFQNEAQLDKSGLPSDRFFAERPEGSVSTLKIQRTQQEDSAVYLCASSPGLSGGGVDQPQHFGDGTRLSIL.

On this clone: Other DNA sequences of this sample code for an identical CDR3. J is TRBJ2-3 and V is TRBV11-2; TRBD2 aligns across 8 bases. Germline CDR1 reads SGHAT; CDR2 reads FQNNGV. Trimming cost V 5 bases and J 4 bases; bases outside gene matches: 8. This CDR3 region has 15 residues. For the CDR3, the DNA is TGTGCCAGCAGCCCGGGGGCGGGAGGCGCAGATACGCAGTATTTT. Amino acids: CASSPGAGGADTQYF.

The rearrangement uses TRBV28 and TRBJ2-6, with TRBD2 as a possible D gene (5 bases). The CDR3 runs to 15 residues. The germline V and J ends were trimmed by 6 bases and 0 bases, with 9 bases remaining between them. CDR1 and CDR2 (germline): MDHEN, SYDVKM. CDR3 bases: TGTGCCAGCAGCCCTCGGGGCTCTGGGGCCAACGTCCTGACTTTC. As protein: CASSPRGSGANVLTF.

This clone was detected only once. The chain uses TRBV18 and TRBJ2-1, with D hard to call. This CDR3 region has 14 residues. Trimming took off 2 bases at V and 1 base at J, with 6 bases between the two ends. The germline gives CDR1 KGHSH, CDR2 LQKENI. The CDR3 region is CASSPSASYNEQFF. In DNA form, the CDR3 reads TGTGCCAGCTCACCATCAGCATCCTACAATGAGCAGTTCTTC.

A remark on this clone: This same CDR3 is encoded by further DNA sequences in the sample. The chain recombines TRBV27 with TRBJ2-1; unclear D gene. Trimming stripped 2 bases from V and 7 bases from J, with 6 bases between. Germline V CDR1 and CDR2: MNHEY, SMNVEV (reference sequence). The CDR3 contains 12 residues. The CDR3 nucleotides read TGTGCCAGCAGTTTACTCGGGAATGAGCAGTTCTTC. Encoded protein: CASSLLGNEQFF.

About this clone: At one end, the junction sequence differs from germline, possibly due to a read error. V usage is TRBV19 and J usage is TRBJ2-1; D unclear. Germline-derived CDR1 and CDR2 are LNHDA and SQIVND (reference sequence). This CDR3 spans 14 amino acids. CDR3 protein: CASGIFGSYNEQFF. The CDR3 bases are TGTGCCAGTGGTATTTTCGGCAGCTACAATGAGCAGTTCTTC.

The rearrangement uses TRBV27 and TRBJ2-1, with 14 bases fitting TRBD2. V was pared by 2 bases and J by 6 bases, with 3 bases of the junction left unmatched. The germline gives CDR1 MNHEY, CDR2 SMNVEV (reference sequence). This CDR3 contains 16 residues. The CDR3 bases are TGTGCCAGCAGTTTAATCGGGACTAGCGGGAGCAATGAGCAGTTCTTC. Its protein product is CASSLIGTSGSNEQFF.

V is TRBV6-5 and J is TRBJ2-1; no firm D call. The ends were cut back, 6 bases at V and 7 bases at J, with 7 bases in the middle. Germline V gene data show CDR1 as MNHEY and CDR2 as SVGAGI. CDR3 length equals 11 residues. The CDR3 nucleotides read TGTGCCAGCAGCGAAGGGAATGAGCAGTTCTTC. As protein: CASSEGNEQFF.

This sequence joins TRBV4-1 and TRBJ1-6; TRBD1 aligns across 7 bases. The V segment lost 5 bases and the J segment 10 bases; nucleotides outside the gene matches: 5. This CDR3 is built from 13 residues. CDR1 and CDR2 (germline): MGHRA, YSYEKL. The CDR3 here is CASSETGISPLHF. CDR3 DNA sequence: TGCGCCAGCAGCGAGACAGGGATATCACCCCTCCACTTT.

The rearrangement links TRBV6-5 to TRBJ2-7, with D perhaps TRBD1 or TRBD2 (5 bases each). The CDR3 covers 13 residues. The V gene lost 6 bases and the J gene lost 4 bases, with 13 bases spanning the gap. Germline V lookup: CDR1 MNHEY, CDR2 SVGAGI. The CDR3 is CASSYGAGYEQYF. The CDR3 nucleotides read TGTGCCAGCAGCTACGGGGCAGGTTACGAGCAGTACTTC.

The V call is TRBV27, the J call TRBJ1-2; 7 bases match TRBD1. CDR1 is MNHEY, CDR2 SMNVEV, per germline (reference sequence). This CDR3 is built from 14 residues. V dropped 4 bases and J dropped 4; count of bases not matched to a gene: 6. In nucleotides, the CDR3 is TGTGCCAGCAGTTCATTCCGGGACAGCTATGGCTACACCTTC. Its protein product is CASSSFRDSYGYTF.

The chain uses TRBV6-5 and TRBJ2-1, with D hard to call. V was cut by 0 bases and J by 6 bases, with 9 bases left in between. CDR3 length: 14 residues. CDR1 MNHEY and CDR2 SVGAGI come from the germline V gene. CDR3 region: CASSYSRVGNEQFF. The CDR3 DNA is TGTGCCAGCAGTTACTCTAGGGTCGGCAATGAGCAGTTCTTC.

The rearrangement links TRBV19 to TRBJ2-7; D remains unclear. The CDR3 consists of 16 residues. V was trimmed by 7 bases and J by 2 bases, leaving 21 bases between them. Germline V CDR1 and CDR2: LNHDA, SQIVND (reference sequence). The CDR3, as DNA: TGTGCCAGTACTGCCCCTACCCTAGAAGGAACCTACGAGCAGTACTTC. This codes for CASTAPTLEGTYEQYF.

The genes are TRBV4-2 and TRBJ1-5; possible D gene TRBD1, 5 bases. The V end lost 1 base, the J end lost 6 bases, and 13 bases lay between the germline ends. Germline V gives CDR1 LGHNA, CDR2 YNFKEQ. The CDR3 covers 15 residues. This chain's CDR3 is CASSQGARVGQPQHF. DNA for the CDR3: TGTGCCAGCAGCCAAGGAGCCAGGGTAGGTCAGCCCCAGCATTTT.

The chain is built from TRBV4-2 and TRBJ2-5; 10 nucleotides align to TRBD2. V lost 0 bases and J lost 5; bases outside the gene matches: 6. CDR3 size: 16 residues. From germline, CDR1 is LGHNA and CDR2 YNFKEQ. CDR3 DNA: TGTGCCAGCAGCCAAGATCCTAGCGGGGGCGGGGAGACCCAGTACTTC. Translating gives CASSQDPSGGGETQYF.

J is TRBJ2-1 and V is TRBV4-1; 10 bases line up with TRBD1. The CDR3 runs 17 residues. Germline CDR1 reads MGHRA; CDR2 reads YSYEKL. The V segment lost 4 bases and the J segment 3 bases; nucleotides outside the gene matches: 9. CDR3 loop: CASSPGTGVVGYNEQFF. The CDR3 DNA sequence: TGCGCCAGCAGCCCCGGGACAGGGGTAGTAGGCTACAATGAGCAGTTCTTC.

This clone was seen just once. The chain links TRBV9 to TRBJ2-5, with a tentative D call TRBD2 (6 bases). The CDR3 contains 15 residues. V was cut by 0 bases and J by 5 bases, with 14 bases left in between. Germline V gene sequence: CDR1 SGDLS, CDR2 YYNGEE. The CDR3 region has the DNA TGTGCCAGCAGCGTAGCGGCTAGCGTGGGGGAGACCCAGTACTTC. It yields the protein CASSVAASVGETQYF.